One and the same sample provided the 12 T cell receptor beta chains below, sequenced in a study of T cells in localized non-small cell lung cancer. The table came from immunoSEQ multiplex PCR; TCRdb's copy has only in-frame clones and leaves some out. The repertoire consists of about 17,000 clones, with about 90% occurring once and the leading ten covering approximately 1.2%. Specimen: peripheral blood mononuclear cells, collected before any cancer treatment. The receptors were sampled from a woman aged 35 to 70 with stage III lung adenocarcinoma.

The CDR3 bases are TGTGCCAGCAGTTTCTCCGAGGGCAGCTCCTACGAGCAGTACTTC. Protein product: CASSFSEGSSYEQYF. The chain joins TRBV28 to TRBJ2-7; TRBD2 might be the D (5 bases). The CDR3 contains 15 residues. Germline CDR1 MDHEN, CDR2 SYDVKM. Trimming pared 3 bases from V and 0 bases from J, leaving 12 bases between.

The V and J genes are TRBV4-1 and TRBJ2-7, with D possibly being TRBD2 (6 bases). CDR3 size: 15 residues. The V gene's germline CDR1 is MGHRA and CDR2 YSYEKL. Trimming cost V 3 bases and J 0 bases, with 12 bases left between them. CDR3 sequence reads: CASSQTSGSSYEQYF. CDR3 DNA: TGCGCCAGCAGCCAGACTAGTGGCAGCTCCTACGAGCAGTACTTC.

The rearrangement joins TRBV28 to TRBJ2-7; possibly TRBD1 or TRBD2 for D (7 bases each). Germline V lookup: CDR1 MDHEN, CDR2 SYDVKM. V lost 5 bases and J lost 4, with 18 bases in between. The CDR3 runs 15 residues. CDR3 in DNA: TGTGCCAGCAGTCCCCCAGGGGGAGGGGAATACGAGCAGTACTTC. Translation: CASSPPGGGEYEQYF. The whole variable domain, remainder taken from reference TRBV28 and TRBJ2-7, is DVKVTQSSRYLVKRTGEKVFLECVQDMDHENMFWYRQDPGLGLRLIYFSYDVKMKEKGDIPEGYSVSREKKERFSLILESASTNQTSMYLCASSPPGGGEYEQYFGPGTRLTVT.

V and J are TRBV25-1 and TRBJ2-3; no clear D gene. Germline V lookup: CDR1 MGHDK, CDR2 SYGVNS. V lost 2 bases and J lost 5, with 5 bases in between. This CDR3 is built from 12 residues. The CDR3 coding sequence is TGTGCCAGCAGTGAACAATTAGATACGCAGTATTTT. Translating it yields CASSEQLDTQYF. The whole variable domain, remainder taken from reference TRBV25-1 and TRBJ2-3, is EADIYQTPRYLVIGTGKKITLECSQTMGHDKMYWYQQDPGMELHLIHYSYGVNSTEKGDLSSESTVSRIRTEHFPLTLESARPSHTSQYLCASSEQLDTQYFGPGTRLTVL.

The chain carries TRBV7-2 and TRBJ2-2, with a weak D call TRBD2 (5 bases). Germline-derived CDR1 and CDR2 are SGHTA and FQGNSA. Trimming cost V 3 bases and J 4 bases, with 9 bases left between them. The CDR3 is 14 residues long. CDR3 coding DNA: TGTGCCAGCAGCTTCGTAACTAGCACCGGGGAGCTGTTTTTT. This codes for CASSFVTSTGELFF.

This sequence joins TRBV7-9 and TRBJ2-7, with a possible D match to TRBD2 (5 bases). Germline V gene lookup returns CDR1 SEHNR and CDR2 FQNEAQ (reference sequence). This CDR3 is built from 17 residues. V was pared by 9 bases and J by 3 bases, with 27 bases between. CDR3 amino acids: CASLQWENSEGVYEQYF. The DNA of the CDR3 is TGTGCCAGTCTTCAATGGGAGAATAGCGAAGGAGTCTACGAGCAGTACTTC.

The chain links TRBV6-1 to TRBJ1-1, with D unclear. CDR3 length equals 14 residues. V lost 4 bases and J lost 5, with 14 bases in between. The germline V gene has CDR1 MNHNS and CDR2 SASEGT. DNA of the CDR3: TGTGCCAGCAGTGGGGGAGGGTTGGGAACTGAAGCTTTCTTT. Residues: CASSGGGLGTEAFF.

The genes are TRBV2 and TRBJ2-7; D call uncertain. The V end lost 6 bases, the J end lost 4 bases, and 16 bases lay between the germline ends. The CDR3 is 14 residues long. Germline V gene sequence: CDR1 SNHLY, CDR2 FYNNEI. The CDR3 here is CASRETHEDYEQYF. The DNA of the CDR3 is TGTGCCAGCAGGGAGACCCACGAAGATTACGAGCAGTACTTC.

The chain couples TRBV5-1 to TRBJ1-4; D remains unclear. The CDR3 is 14 amino acids. Germline CDR1 and CDR2: SGHRS and YFSETQ. Trimming removed 0 bases from V and 4 bases from J, with 7 bases in between. CDR3 nucleotide sequence: TGCGCCAGCAGCTTGGGGGATAGTAATGAAAAACTGTTTTTT. Protein product: CASSLGDSNEKLFF.

The chain recombines TRBV7-9 with TRBJ1-1, with D hard to call. V was shortened by 4 bases and J by 4 bases, with 7 bases between the two germline ends. CDR1 and CDR2 (germline): SEHNR, FQNEAQ (reference sequence). There are 12 residues in the CDR3. The CDR3 nucleotides are TGTGCCAGCAGCTCCAGTAGCACTGAAGCTTTCTTT. Its protein is CASSSSSTEAFF.

The J gene is TRBJ1-5, the V gene TRBV28; D is perhaps TRBD1 (5 bases). The germline V gene encodes CDR1 MDHEN and CDR2 SYDVKM. V lost 2 bases and J 2 bases, leaving 13 bases between the germline ends. The CDR3 length is 16 residues. CDR3 nucleotides: TGTGCCAGCAGTTTACTGGGGCCGGGACGCAATCAGCCCCAGCATTTT. Protein: CASSLLGPGRNQPQHF.

This chain links TRBV4-3 with TRBJ2-7, with 7 positions matching TRBD1. Losses at the gene ends were 6 bases for V and 6 bases for J; bases not matched to a gene: 14. The CDR3 extends over 15 amino acids. Per the germline V gene, CDR1 is LGHNA and CDR2 is YSLEER. Here the CDR3 DNA reads TGCGCCAGCAGTTATTCGATTGACAGGGTAACCGAGCAGTACTTC. It encodes CASSYSIDRVTEQYF.